The 2 T cell receptor beta chains below come from one sample, sequenced in a study of CD8 T cells in Susac syndrome (dated by TCRdb to the late 2010s). The library was produced with the immunoSEQ multiplex PCR assay. RNA was extracted using the RNeasy kit, and about 0.45 to 1 microgram was reverse transcribed with random hexamers. TCRdb reran the public reads through fastp at Q25 and MiXCR, keeping productive beta chains. Every CDR3 protein is listed once, alongside the most common genes and DNA of its rows. The sample yields around 280,000 distinct CDR3 sequences; around 92% were counted once. 0.06% to 0.075% of the sample rests with the top ten. The sample was CD4+ T cells from PBMCs. The receptor set was obtained from a human donor with multiple sclerosis.

The V gene is TRBV6-5, the J gene TRBJ1-2; TRBD1 matches at 8 bases. From germline, CDR1 is MNHEY and CDR2 SVGAGI. The CDR3 totals 14 residues. V was pared by 9 bases and J by 10 bases, with 16 bases of the junction left unmatched. The CDR3 reads CASVGTGTGRIYTF. Here the CDR3 DNA reads TGTGCCAGTGTGGGAACCGGGACAGGCCGAATCTACACCTTC.

This clonotype was counted a single time. This chain connects TRBV19 to TRBJ2-5, with 7 bases identical to TRBD1. The CDR3 totals 14 residues. CDR1 and CDR2 from the germline V gene are LNHDA and SQIVND (reference sequence). V trimming: 3 bases; J trimming: 2 bases; junction bases outside the gene matches: 3. The CDR3 protein is CASSMGQLQETQYF. The DNA for the CDR3 is TGTGCCAGTAGTATGGGACAGCTTCAAGAGACCCAGTACTTC. Complete variable domain (other parts from reference TRBV19 and TRBJ2-5): DGGITQSPKYLFRKEGQNVTLSCEQNLNHDAMYWYRQDPGQGLRLIYYSQIVNDFQKGDIAEGYSVSREKKESFPLTVTSAQKNPTAFYLCASSMGQLQETQYFGPGTRLLVL.